Below, 19 T cell receptor beta chains from the same sample are listed, as sequenced in a study of Ad26.COV2.S vaccination and SARS-CoV-2 variants. Treatment meaning: around 19 received Ad26.COV2.S at low or high dose, single or two shots; about 5 received placebo; per-sample allocation not given. The samples were gathered on day 63 after the first injection of vaccine or placebo. The table came from immunoSEQ multiplex PCR; TCRdb's copy has only in-frame clones and leaves some out. The sample lists hundreds of thousands of clones, 89% occurring once. The sample consisted of peripheral blood, taken in a trial of Ad26.COV2.S vaccine versus placebo. The receptors were gathered from a person between 18 and 65 years old who received the Ad26.COV2.S COVID-19 vaccine or a placebo.

The chain employs TRBV7-2 and TRBJ2-1; a possible D gene is TRBD2 (5 bases). CDR3 length: 13 residues. V shed 3 bases and J shed 10 bases, with 13 bases lying between them. Germline V gene lookup returns CDR1 SGHTA and CDR2 FQGNSA. The CDR3 reads CASSFRGLGEQFF. The CDR3, as DNA: TGTGCCAGCAGCTTCCGGGGATTGGGAGAGCAGTTCTTC.

This chain uses TRBV4-3 with TRBJ2-1; perhaps TRBD2 as D (7 bases). Trimming shortened V by 4 bases and J by 16 bases, and 23 bases separated the two germline ends. The germline V gene encodes CDR1 LGHNA and CDR2 YSLEER. This CDR3 is 14 amino acids long. In DNA form, the CDR3 reads TGCGCCAGCAGCCCCCGGGAAAGGGGGGGAAAAGAATTCTTC. Amino acids: CASSPRERGGKEFF.

J is TRBJ2-7 and V is TRBV28; D remains ambiguous. CDR3 length equals 14 residues. V lost 5 bases, J lost 3 bases, and 14 bases lay in between. Germline loops: CDR1 MDHEN, CDR2 SYDVKM. This chain's CDR3 is CASSQHIGYYEQYV. In DNA form, the CDR3 reads TGTGCCAGCAGTCAGCATATTGGGTACTACGAGCAGTACGTC.

Notes on this clone: The same CDR3 arises from other DNA sequences in this sample as well. V gene TRBV2 combines with J gene TRBJ2-1; D is possibly TRBD2 (5 bases). The CDR3 sequence is 12 residues long. Trimming removed 6 bases from V and 7 bases from J, with 10 bases in between. Germline V gene data show CDR1 as SNHLY and CDR2 as FYNNEI. Here the CDR3 DNA reads TGTGCCAGCAGGAGCGGAGGAAATGAGCAGTTCTTC. Amino acid sequence: CASRSGGNEQFF.

The chain is built from TRBV19 and TRBJ2-5; D gene uncertain. The V gene lost 5 bases and the J gene lost 2 bases, with 9 bases spanning the gap. The CDR3 has 13 amino acids. Germline V gene sequence: CDR1 LNHDA, CDR2 SQIVND (reference sequence). CDR3 sequence (DNA): TGTGCCAGTAGTCGTTTCGCACAAGAGACCCAGTACTTC. Its protein is CASSRFAQETQYF.

This clone was counted between two and nine times. The V gene is TRBV5-4, the J gene TRBJ1-6, with D perhaps TRBD1 (5 bases). CDR1 SGHNT and CDR2 YYREEE come from the germline V gene (reference sequence). This CDR3 is 14 amino acids long. V lost 5 bases to trimming and J lost 10 bases, with 16 bases between them. As DNA, the CDR3 is TGTGCCAGCAGGTCTGGAGGGGCCGCATCACCCCTCCACTTT. The encoded protein is CASRSGGAASPLHF.

V usage is TRBV7-3 and J usage is TRBJ1-1; a possible D gene is TRBD1 (6 bases). This CDR3 region has 17 residues. Trimming took off 2 bases at V and 4 bases at J, with 20 bases between the two ends. Germline V CDR1 and CDR2: SGHTA, FQGTGA. CDR3 residues: CASSLGGGRLLGTEAFF. DNA of the CDR3: TGTGCCAGCAGCTTAGGCGGGGGCCGACTTCTGGGCACTGAAGCTTTCTTT. The full variable domain, with the rest looked up from reference TRBV7-3 and TRBJ1-1, is GAGVSQTPSNKVTEKGKYVELRCDPISGHTALYWYRQSLGQGPEFLIYFQGTGAADDSGLPNDRFFAVRPEGSVSTLKIQRTERGDSAVYLCASSLGGGRLLGTEAFFGQGTRLTVV.

The chain carries TRBV27 and TRBJ1-4, with no clear D. V lost 3 bases, J lost 9 bases, and 20 bases lay in between. The CDR3 totals 16 residues. CDR1 is MNHEY and CDR2 is SMNVEV in the germline V gene (reference sequence). CDR3 nucleotide sequence: TGTGCCAGCAGTTTGGGCGAATCTGGAACCCCCCAAAAACTGTTTTTT. This gives the protein CASSLGESGTPQKLFF.

The rearrangement joins TRBV7-2 to TRBJ2-7; TRBD2 matches at 9 bases. J gave up 2 bases and V 4 bases, and 6 bases lay outside the gene matches. CDR3 size: 15 residues. The V gene's germline CDR1 is SGHTA and CDR2 FQGNSA. In DNA, the CDR3 is TGTGCCAGCAGCTCACAAGCGGGGGGCCCCTACGAGCAGTACTTC. Translating it yields CASSSQAGGPYEQYF. The full variable domain, its missing parts supplied by reference TRBV7-2 and TRBJ2-7, is GAGVSQSPSNKVTEKGKDVELRCDPISGHTALYWYRQSLGQGLEFLIYFQGNSAPDKSGLPSDRFSAERTGGSVSTLTIQRTQQEDSAVYLCASSSQAGGPYEQYFGPGTRLTVT.

This clone was counted once. The rearrangement joins TRBV7-9 to TRBJ1-2; D not resolved. Trimming cost V 1 base and J 7 bases, with 10 bases left between them. This CDR3 contains 13 residues. Germline CDR1 reads SEHNR; CDR2 reads FQNEAQ (reference sequence). CDR3 DNA: TGTGCCAGCAGCTTAGAGGCTGGGTTTGGCTACACCTTC. The encoded protein is CASSLEAGFGYTF.

The chain employs TRBV9 and TRBJ2-2, with D perhaps assigned TRBD1 or TRBD2 (5 bases each). Trimming removed 3 bases at V and 0 bases at J, with 12 bases between. The V gene's germline CDR1 is SGDLS and CDR2 YYNGEE. The CDR3 loop spans 16 amino acids. CDR3 amino acids: CASSARQTTNTGELFF. In DNA form, the CDR3 reads TGTGCCAGCAGCGCCCGACAGACTACGAACACCGGGGAGCTGTTTTTT.

The chain uses TRBV4-2 and TRBJ1-4; D is possibly TRBD1 (5 bases). The CDR3 extends over 15 amino acids. Germline CDR1 reads LGHNA; CDR2 reads YNFKEQ. V lost 4 bases, J lost 3 bases, and 12 bases lay in between. As DNA, the CDR3 is TGTGCCAGCAGCCCGACAGCTCGGCCTAATGAAAAACTGTTTTTT. Its protein product is CASSPTARPNEKLFF.

The chain has TRBV25-1 and TRBJ1-3; TRBD1 agrees at 7 bases. The germline V gene has CDR1 MGHDK and CDR2 SYGVNS. This CDR3 region has 13 residues. The ends lost 7 bases at V and 4 bases at J; junction bases unmatched: 4. The CDR3 DNA reads as TGTGCCAGCACTCCGACAGGGGGAAACACCATATATTTT. This translates into CASTPTGGNTIYF.

This sequence joins TRBV7-2 and TRBJ2-1; D is unresolved. The V and J ends lost 4 bases and 0 bases respectively, with 10 bases between them. Germline V lookup: CDR1 SGHTA, CDR2 FQGNSA. This CDR3 is 15 amino acids long. For the CDR3, the DNA is TGTGCCAGCAGCTCAGCGAGCAGCTCCTACAATGAGCAGTTCTTC. It translates to CASSSASSSYNEQFF.

This clone was counted a few times. The V call is TRBV7-9, the J call TRBJ1-6; D call uncertain. From germline, CDR1 is SEHNR and CDR2 FQNEAQ (reference sequence). V was cut by 5 bases and J by 5 bases, with 10 bases left in between. There are 14 residues in the CDR3. Written as DNA, the CDR3 is TGTGCCAGCAGCATAGACGGAAATAATTCACCCCTCCACTTT. It translates to CASSIDGNNSPLHF.

The V gene is TRBV9, the J gene TRBJ1-2, with D maybe TRBD1 (5 bases). V was cut by 4 bases and J by 8 bases, with 24 bases left in between. The CDR3 length is 16 residues. Germline V gene lookup returns CDR1 SGDLS and CDR2 YYNGEE. The chain's CDR3 is CASSSPFPGRSGGYTF. For the CDR3, the DNA is TGTGCCAGCAGCTCCCCGTTTCCGGGACGCAGTGGAGGCTACACCTTC. The full variable domain, in which reference TRBV9 and TRBJ1-2 provide the parts outside the CDR3, is DSGVTQTPKHLITATGQRVTLRCSPRSGDLSVYWYQQSLDQGLQFLIQYYNGEERAKGNILERFSAQQFPDLHSELNLSSLELGDSALYFCASSSPFPGRSGGYTFGSGTRLTVV.

This chain links TRBV19 with TRBJ1-5; maybe TRBD1 (6 bases). The CDR3 is 16 amino acids. V lost 6 bases to trimming and J lost 3 bases, with 18 bases between them. CDR1 and CDR2 from the germline V gene are LNHDA and SQIVND (reference sequence). The CDR3 is CASRRGGDGNNQPQHF. The CDR3 DNA sequence: TGTGCCAGTAGAAGGGGGGGTGATGGGAACAATCAGCCCCAGCATTTT.

The chain combines TRBV9 with TRBJ2-1; a possible D gene is TRBD1 (6 bases). V was cut by 7 bases and J by 2 bases, with 16 bases left in between. The CDR3 consists of 15 residues. Germline V gene data show CDR1 as SGDLS and CDR2 as YYNGEE. CDR3 loop: CASSGGPHTYNEQFF. The CDR3 DNA reads as TGTGCCAGCTCTGGGGGCCCCCACACCTACAATGAGCAGTTCTTC.

V usage is TRBV20-1 and J usage is TRBJ2-2; D remains ambiguous. Germline CDR1 and CDR2: DFQATT and SNEGSKA (reference sequence). CDR3 size: 13 residues. Trimming shortened V by 3 bases and J by 4 bases, and 9 bases separated the two germline ends. Written as DNA, the CDR3 is TGCAGTGCTAGTATTCAGTCCACCGGGGAGCTGTTTTTT. The encoded protein is CSASIQSTGELFF.